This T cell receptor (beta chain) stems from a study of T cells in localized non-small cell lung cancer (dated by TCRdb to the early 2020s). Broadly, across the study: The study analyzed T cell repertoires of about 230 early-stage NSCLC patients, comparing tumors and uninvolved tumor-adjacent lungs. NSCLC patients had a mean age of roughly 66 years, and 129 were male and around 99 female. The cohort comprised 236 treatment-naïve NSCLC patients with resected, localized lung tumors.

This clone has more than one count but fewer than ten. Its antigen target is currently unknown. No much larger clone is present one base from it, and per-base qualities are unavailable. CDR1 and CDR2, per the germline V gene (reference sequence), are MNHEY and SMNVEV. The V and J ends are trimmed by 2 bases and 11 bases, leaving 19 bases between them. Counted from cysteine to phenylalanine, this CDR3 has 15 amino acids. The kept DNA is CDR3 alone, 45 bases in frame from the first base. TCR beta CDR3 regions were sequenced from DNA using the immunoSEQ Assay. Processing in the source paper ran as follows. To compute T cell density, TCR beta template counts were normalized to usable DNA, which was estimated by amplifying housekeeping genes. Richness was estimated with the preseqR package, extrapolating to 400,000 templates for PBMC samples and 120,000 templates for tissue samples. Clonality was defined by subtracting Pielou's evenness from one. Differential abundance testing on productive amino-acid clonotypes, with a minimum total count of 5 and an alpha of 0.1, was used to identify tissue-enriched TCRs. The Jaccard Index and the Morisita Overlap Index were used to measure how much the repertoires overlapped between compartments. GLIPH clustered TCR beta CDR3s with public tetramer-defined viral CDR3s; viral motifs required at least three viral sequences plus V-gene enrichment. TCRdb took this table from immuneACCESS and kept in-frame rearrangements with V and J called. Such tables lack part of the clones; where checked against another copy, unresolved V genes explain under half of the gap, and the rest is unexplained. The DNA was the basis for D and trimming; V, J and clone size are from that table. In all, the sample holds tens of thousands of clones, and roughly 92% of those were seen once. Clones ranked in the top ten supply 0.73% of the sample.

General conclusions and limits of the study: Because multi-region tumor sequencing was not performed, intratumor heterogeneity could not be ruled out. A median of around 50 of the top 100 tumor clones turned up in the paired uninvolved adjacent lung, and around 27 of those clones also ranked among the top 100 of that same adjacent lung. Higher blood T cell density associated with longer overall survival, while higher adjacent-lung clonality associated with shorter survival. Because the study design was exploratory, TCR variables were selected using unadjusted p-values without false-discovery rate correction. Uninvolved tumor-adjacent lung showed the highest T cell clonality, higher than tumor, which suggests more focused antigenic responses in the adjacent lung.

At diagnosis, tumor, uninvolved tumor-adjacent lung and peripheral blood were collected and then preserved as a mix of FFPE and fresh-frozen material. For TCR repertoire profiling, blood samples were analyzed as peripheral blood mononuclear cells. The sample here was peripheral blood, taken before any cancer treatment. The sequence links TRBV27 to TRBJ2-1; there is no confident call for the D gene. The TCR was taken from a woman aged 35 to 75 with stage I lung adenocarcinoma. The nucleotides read TGTGCCAGCAGTTTAGGGTATGCAGGTCAATTGAAGCAGTTCTTC. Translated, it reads CASSLGYAGQLKQFF.